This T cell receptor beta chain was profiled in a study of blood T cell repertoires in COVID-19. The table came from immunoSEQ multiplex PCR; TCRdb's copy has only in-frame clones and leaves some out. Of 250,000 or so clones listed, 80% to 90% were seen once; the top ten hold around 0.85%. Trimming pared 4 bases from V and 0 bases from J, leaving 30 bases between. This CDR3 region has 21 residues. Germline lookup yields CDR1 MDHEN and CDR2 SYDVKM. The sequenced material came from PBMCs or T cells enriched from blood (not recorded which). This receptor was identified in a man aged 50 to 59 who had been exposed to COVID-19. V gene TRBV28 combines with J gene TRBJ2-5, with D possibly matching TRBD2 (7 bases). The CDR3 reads CASSSRVGRRGKGGNQETQYF. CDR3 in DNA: TGTGCCAGCAGTTCAAGGGTTGGCAGAAGGGGGAAGGGGGGGAACCAAGAGACCCAGTACTTC.